The clone carrying this T cell receptor (beta chain) was found many times. Its antigen remains unknown. These gene names are mouse names. The read finishes 4 residues shy of the CDR3 end, and the germline J gene is used to complete it. This sample stems from a study of CD8+ T cells in alopecia areata. The wider study: Donors of skin were C3H/HeJ mice aged about 6-13 months with spontaneous alopecia, and recipients were approximately 6-11-week-old female C3H/HeJ mice.

CDR1 and CDR2 from the germline V gene are NNHDY and SYVADS. J lost 0 bases, V lost 3 bases, and 5 bases had no gene match. CDR3 length: 16 amino acids. Sequencing templates came from extracted RNA that was reverse transcribed into cDNA. Data came from immunoSEQ multiplex PCR; TCRdb stores just in-frame clones and leaves some out. Reported are roughly 120,000 clones, none seen only once; the ten largest carry about 20%. General study findings and limits: TCR sharing across patients was less clear than in mice, possibly HLA-related.

The sequenced material came from lesional skin. The receptor's source is a C3H/HeJ mouse with alopecia areata. The strain is characterized by the MHC haplotype H2-k. This rearrangement joins TRBV13-3 to TRBJ1-1; 10 bases are shared with TRBD1. The sequenced CDR3 bases are TGTGCCAGCAGTGGACAGGGGGCAGGGGCAAACACA. Translated, it gives CASSGQGAGANT. The whole CDR3 reads CASSGQGAGANTEVFF.